This section outlines one TCR beta chain sequence together with its context. Its target is not known. This specimen comes from a study of shared clonotypes between healthy human individuals. Findings of the study overall: Sequencing depth was expected to affect clonotype sharing among donors.

The run depth of the assay was deep. Only in-frame clones appear in the TCRdb table, and some are missing; sequencing was by immunoSEQ multiplex PCR. The sample has a few million clones; 90% to 95% are singletons. Germline V CDR1 and CDR2: SGHRS, YFSETQ. The CDR3 is made up of 13 amino acids. V lost 4 bases and J lost 4, with 11 bases in between. The clonotype originates from a man aged 18 to 29 in good health. Sequenced: naive CD4+ T cells sorted from blood. Specified subset: CD45RA+ positively selected. V and J are TRBV5-1 and TRBJ1-1; no definite D call. The CDR3 region is CASSPDASTEAFF. DNA of the CDR3: TGCGCCAGCAGCCCGGATGCCTCCACTGAAGCTTTCTTT.